Given below is one T cell receptor beta chain in context. The target antigen is unknown. These donors were members of the approximately 120-subject validation cohort, a group separate from the roughly 670-subject first cohort. Sequencing used immunoSEQ multiplex PCR; TCRdb keeps in-frame clones, though not all of them. Of over 200,000 clones listed, 83% are singletons. These data originate in a study of cytomegalovirus exposure and HLA in healthy donors. Germline V gene data show CDR1 as SNHLY and CDR2 as FYNNEI. The CDR3 is 14 amino acids. Trimming took 6 bases from V and 4 from J; bases not matched to a gene: 5. Findings and limits, study-wide: TCR sequences were mostly rare, though some public TCRs occurred in many donors. The authors enumerated 180 or so TCR beta chains as linked to cytomegalovirus. In the 95 to 150 validation repertoires, approximately 94% of cluster scores exceeded 0, per a later analysis.

This rearrangement joins TRBV2 to TRBJ1-1, with 10 bases that match TRBD1. Sequences were obtained from PBMCs. This sequence originates from a woman between 18 and 29 years old in good health and CMV-seronegative. The CDR3 sequence is CASSPGQGFTEAFF. As DNA, the CDR3 is TGTGCCAGCAGCCCGGGACAGGGGTTCACTGAAGCTTTCTTT.